The 27 T cell receptor beta chains given below trace back to one sample, sequenced in a study of blood T cell repertoires in COVID-19. Libraries were prepared by immunoSEQ multiplex PCR; TCRdb keeps only in-frame clonotypes and omits some of them. In the table there are hundreds of thousands of clones, around 90% of which are singletons. The sequenced sample was peripheral blood. The receptors stem from a man aged 55 to 69 who had recovered from COVID-19.

This clone was picked up many times. The chain recombines TRBV10-3 with TRBJ2-2; 7 positions agree with TRBD1. This CDR3 region has 14 residues. The germline V gene has CDR1 ENHRY and CDR2 SYGVKD. J gave up 3 bases and V 3 bases, and 1 base lay outside the gene matches. The chain's CDR3 is CAISEGTDTGELFF. CDR3 sequence (DNA): TGTGCCATCAGTGAAGGGACAGACACCGGGGAGCTGTTTTTT.

The chain joins TRBV12-5 to TRBJ2-1; 13 bases align to TRBD2. The CDR3 runs 15 residues. Germline V CDR1 and CDR2: LGHNT, FRNRAP. The ends lost 4 bases at V and 7 bases at J; junction bases unmatched: 4. As DNA, the CDR3 is TGTGCTAGTGGTTCGACTAGCGGGGGGAAAAATGAGCAGTTCTTC. This encodes CASGSTSGGKNEQFF.

The chain uses TRBV10-3 and TRBJ1-1; the D is unclear. The CDR3 is made up of 13 amino acids. The germline CDR1 and CDR2 sequences are ENHRY and SYGVKD. Trimming stripped 4 bases from V and 7 bases from J, with 13 bases between. The DNA for the CDR3 is TGTGCCATCAGTGTGCGGCCGCCCGGTGAAGCTTTCTTT. It translates to CAISVRPPGEAFF.

The chain has TRBV19 and TRBJ2-7; possibly TRBD1 for D (5 bases). Deletions cut 4 bases from V and 0 bases from J, with 10 bases between. CDR1 and CDR2 (germline): LNHDA, SQIVND (reference sequence). There are 14 residues in the CDR3. The chain's CDR3 is CASSTRQRSYEQYF. In DNA, the CDR3 is TGTGCCAGTAGTACCAGACAGCGCTCCTACGAGCAGTACTTC.

The chain carries TRBV9 and TRBJ1-4; weak D call: TRBD1 (5 bases). Trimming stripped 0 bases from V and 8 bases from J, with 14 bases between. CDR3 length: 15 amino acids. Germline V CDR1 and CDR2: SGDLS, YYNGEE. CDR3 region: CASSVAIQAEEKLFF. CDR3 in DNA: TGTGCCAGCAGCGTAGCTATACAGGCGGAGGAAAAACTGTTTTTT. Full variable domain (outside the CDR3, taken from reference TRBV9 and TRBJ1-4): DSGVTQTPKHLITATGQRVTLRCSPRSGDLSVYWYQQSLDQGLQFLIQYYNGEERAKGNILERFSAQQFPDLHSELNLSSLELGDSALYFCASSVAIQAEEKLFFGSGTQLSVL.

The rearrangement joins TRBV19 to TRBJ1-1, with D possibly TRBD1 on 5 matching bases. Germline V gene sequence: CDR1 LNHDA, CDR2 SQIVND (reference sequence). CDR3 size: 13 residues. Trimming cost V 10 bases and J 9 bases, with 21 bases left between them. DNA for the CDR3: TGTGCCACTTCAAACGCAGGGTTAGGTAAAGCTTTCTTT. Translating gives CATSNAGLGKAFF.

CDR3 in amino acids: CAISESSSGGFNEQFF. The CDR3, as DNA: TGTGCCATCAGTGAGTCGTCTAGCGGGGGGTTCAATGAGCAGTTCTTC. This chain connects TRBV10-3 to TRBJ2-1; TRBD2 matches 11 bases. CDR1 ENHRY and CDR2 SYGVKD come from the germline V gene. This CDR3 is 16 amino acids long. V shed 0 bases, J shed 6 bases, and the junction held 4 bases outside the gene matches.

The chain uses TRBV14 and TRBJ1-6; no firm D call. Trimming stripped 7 bases from V and 7 bases from J, with 17 bases between. The CDR3 has 15 amino acids. The V gene's germline CDR1 is SGHDN and CDR2 FVKESK. CDR3 sequence reads: CASTLRGNGNSPLHF. The CDR3 nucleotides are TGTGCCAGCACTCTACGGGGTAATGGAAATTCACCCCTCCACTTT. Looking up the rest from reference TRBV14 and TRBJ1-6 gives the full variable domain: EAGVTQFPSHSVIEKGQTVTLRCDPISGHDNLYWYRRVMGKEIKFLLHFVKESKQDESGMPNNRFLAERTGGTYSTLKVQPAELEDSGVYFCASTLRGNGNSPLHFGNGTRLTVT.

This clone was seen only once. The chain recombines TRBV12-3 or TRBV12-4 with TRBJ2-7; the match to TRBD1 covers 8 bases. The J segment lost 5 bases and the V segment lost 3 bases, leaving 3 bases of the junction unmatched. The CDR3 is 13 amino acids. CDR3 amino acids: CASSLAGGNEQYF. As DNA, the CDR3 is TGTGCCAGCAGTTTGGCAGGGGGCAACGAGCAGTACTTC.

The gene calls are TRBV27 and TRBJ2-2, with TRBD1 matching 8 bases. CDR1 and CDR2 (germline): MNHEY, SMNVEV (reference sequence). The trim removed 1 base at V and 2 bases at J, leaving 3 bases unmatched. The CDR3 extends over 16 amino acids. The CDR3 DNA is TGTGCCAGCAGTTTATTTGGACAGGGTAACACCGGGGAGCTGTTTTTT. This sequence encodes CASSLFGQGNTGELFF.

The J gene is TRBJ1-1, the V gene TRBV2; D is perhaps TRBD1 (5 bases). The germline gives CDR1 SNHLY, CDR2 FYNNEI. Trimming left V 7 bases short and J 11 bases short, with 17 bases between. The length of the CDR3 is 12 residues. The CDR3 nucleotides read TGTGCCAGCACAGAGCGACAGCTGCATGCTTTCTTT. It codes for CASTERQLHAFF.

This chain joins TRBV10-3 and TRBJ2-3; 7 positions match TRBD1. The junction had 11 bases not matched to a gene; V was cut back by 4 bases and J by 1 base. The germline V gene encodes CDR1 ENHRY and CDR2 SYGVKD. The CDR3 runs to 17 residues. The chain's CDR3 is CAISGGRGQRGTDTQYF. CDR3 nucleotide sequence: TGTGCCATCAGTGGGGGAAGGGGACAGAGGGGCACAGATACGCAGTATTTT.

The chain carries TRBV4-1 and TRBJ1-1; 7 nucleotides line up with TRBD1. The CDR3 runs to 14 residues. CDR1 and CDR2 (germline): MGHRA, YSYEKL. V dropped 3 bases and J dropped 5; count of bases not matched to a gene: 6. CDR3 sequence reads: CASSHQGGITEAFF. CDR3 in DNA: TGCGCCAGCAGCCATCAAGGGGGCATAACTGAAGCTTTCTTT.

The chain links TRBV10-3 to TRBJ2-2; 9 bases are shared with TRBD1. Germline trimming cut 4 bases from V and 1 base from J; bases unmatched to any gene: 1. The CDR3 covers 15 residues. Germline lookup yields CDR1 ENHRY and CDR2 SYGVKD. CDR3 protein: CAISGDRENTGELFF. CDR3 DNA: TGTGCCATCAGTGGGGACAGGGAGAACACCGGGGAGCTGTTTTTT.

This rearrangement joins TRBV12-3 or TRBV12-4 to TRBJ1-3; possibly TRBD1 for D (5 bases). V was cut by 3 bases and J by 2 bases, with 5 bases left in between. The CDR3 loop spans 13 amino acids. CDR3: CASSFRAGNTIYF. The DNA for the CDR3 is TGTGCCAGCAGTTTCAGGGCTGGAAACACCATATATTTT.

The chain has TRBV10-2 and TRBJ1-2, with 7 bases lining up with TRBD1. The CDR3 length is 13 residues. The germline V gene encodes CDR1 WSHSY and CDR2 SAAADI. J lost 7 bases, V lost 6 bases, and 8 bases had no gene match. CDR3: CASSLQGIGGYTF. DNA of the CDR3: TGCGCCAGCAGCCTACAGGGGATTGGTGGCTACACCTTC.

The chain's CDR3 is CASSIHRQGSPLHF. CDR3 nucleotides: TGTGCCAGTAGTATCCACCGACAGGGATCACCCCTCCACTTT. The chain is built from TRBV19 and TRBJ1-6, with 7 bases matching TRBD1. V was clipped by 3 bases and J by 10 bases; unmatched bases: 6. Germline-derived CDR1 and CDR2 are LNHDA and SQIVND (reference sequence). CDR3 length: 14 amino acids.

J is TRBJ1-1 and V is TRBV20-1; 7 nucleotides agree with TRBD1. CDR1 DFQATT and CDR2 SNEGSKA come from the germline V gene (reference sequence). The CDR3 extends over 10 amino acids. Trimming removed 7 bases from V and 11 bases from J; junction bases left unmatched: 7. This CDR3 reads CSEYRGNAFF. The DNA of the CDR3 is TGCAGTGAATACAGGGGAAACGCTTTCTTT.

The chain is built from TRBV5-1 and TRBJ2-5, with TRBD1 matching over 9 bases. V shed 3 bases and J 5 bases; nucleotides not matched to a gene: 5. Germline V gene lookup returns CDR1 SGHRS and CDR2 YFSETQ. The CDR3 extends over 14 amino acids. The CDR3 bases are TGCGCCAGCAGCTGGGGACAGGGTACGGAGACCCAGTACTTC. Translated: CASSWGQGTETQYF. The full variable domain, completed using reference TRBV5-1 and TRBJ2-5, is KAGVTQTPRYLIKTRGQQVTLSCSPISGHRSVSWYQQTPGQGLQFLFEYFSETQRNKGNFPGRFSGRQFSNSRSEMNVSTLELGDSALYLCASSWGQGTETQYFGPGTRLLVL.

The V gene is TRBV7-9, the J gene TRBJ2-3, with 12 positions matching TRBD2. The CDR3 totals 19 residues. V trimming: 3 bases; J trimming: 0 bases; junction bases outside the gene matches: 10. Germline assignment: CDR1 SEHNR and CDR2 FQNEAQ (reference sequence). DNA of the CDR3: TGTGCCAGCAGCTTCACCTGGACTAGCGGGGACATTAGCACAGATACGCAGTATTTT. This sequence encodes CASSFTWTSGDISTDTQYF.

The rearrangement joins TRBV30 to TRBJ2-1, with a weak D call TRBD2 (5 bases). CDR3 size: 15 residues. In germline, CDR1 is GTSNPN, CDR2 SVGIG (reference sequence). V was pared by 5 bases and J by 8 bases, with 22 bases between. The CDR3 DNA is TGTGCCTGGGCGGTAGGGCCCGACAACGGGGATGAGCAGTTCTTC. It encodes CAWAVGPDNGDEQFF.

CDR3 coding DNA: TGTGCCAGCTCGAGGGGGTTTGGCGAAAAACTGTTTTTT. Protein: CASSRGFGEKLFF. The chain recombines TRBV18 with TRBJ1-4; maybe TRBD1 (6 bases). V was trimmed by 6 bases and J by 8 bases, leaving 13 bases between them. This CDR3 has 13 residues. The germline V gene has CDR1 KGHSH and CDR2 LQKENI.

This rearrangement joins TRBV5-6 to TRBJ2-1; the match to TRBD2 covers 13 bases. The CDR3 is made up of 14 amino acids. The junction had 6 bases not matched to a gene; V was cut back by 3 bases and J by 12 bases. Germline lookup yields CDR1 SGHDT and CDR2 YYEEEE. DNA of the CDR3: TGTGCCAGCAGCTCTCCACTAGCGGGGGGGTCGCAGTTCTTC. It specifies CASSSPLAGGSQFF.

The chain employs TRBV5-1 and TRBJ1-4; 8 bases match TRBD1. Germline CDR1 SGHRS, CDR2 YFSETQ. The ends lost 3 bases at V and 8 bases at J; junction bases unmatched: 9. CDR3 size: 15 residues. The CDR3 DNA reads as TGCGCCAGCAGCTCGTCACAGGGGGTAGAAGAAAAACTGTTTTTT. Translated, it gives CASSSSQGVEEKLFF.

Regarding this clone: In the same sample, other DNA sequences code for this CDR3. V is TRBV5-1 and J is TRBJ1-5; 9 nucleotides agree with TRBD1. Germline trimming cut 8 bases from V and 4 bases from J; bases unmatched to any gene: 7. CDR1 is SGHRS, CDR2 YFSETQ, per germline. The CDR3 contains 14 residues. CDR3 DNA: TGCGCCAGTTCATCGGGACAGGGTAATCAGCCCCAGCATTTT. Encoded protein: CASSSGQGNQPQHF. Full variable domain (outside the CDR3, taken from reference TRBV5-1 and TRBJ1-5): KAGVTQTPRYLIKTRGQQVTLSCSPISGHRSVSWYQQTPGQGLQFLFEYFSETQRNKGNFPGRFSGRQFSNSRSEMNVSTLELGDSALYLCASSSGQGNQPQHFGDGTRLSIL.

Here the CDR3 reads CASNRQGYEQFF. The CDR3 nucleotides are TGCGCCAGCAACCGACAGGGTTACGAGCAGTTCTTC. This chain connects TRBV5-1 to TRBJ2-1, with 7 bases fitting TRBD1. Per germline, CDR1 SGHRS and CDR2 YFSETQ. This CDR3 is built from 12 residues. J was trimmed by 10 bases and V by 6 bases; bases with no gene match: 7.

This clone was recorded once. The chain couples TRBV30 to TRBJ1-3; 9 bases are shared with TRBD1. Germline trimming cut 7 bases from V and 1 base from J; bases unmatched to any gene: 14. Germline-derived CDR1 and CDR2 are GTSNPN and SVGIG (reference sequence). The CDR3 length is 17 residues. Written as DNA, the CDR3 is TGTGCCTCCAACGGCCTTAAGACAGGGGGGTCTGGAAACACCATATATTTT. As protein: CASNGLKTGGSGNTIYF.